This entry features one TCR beta chain sequence. Its antigen is as yet unknown. Assay used: immunoSEQ multiplex PCR; TCRdb lists only in-frame clones, some missing. The table records 27,000 or so clones, 70% to 90% of them present only once. This record comes from a study of early stage breast cancer tumors. Study findings and constraints: Bulk DNA sequencing of unsorted cells missed chain pairing and markers.

This clonotype was obtained from a person in their fifties with breast cancer. Sequenced input: blood.

CDR3 region: CASSLGRRGSTDTQYF. For the CDR3, the DNA is TGTGCCAGCAGCTTAGGTCGGCGGGGGAGCACAGATACGCAGTATTTT. The chain has TRBV11-2 and TRBJ2-3; 7 bases are a match to TRBD2. V lost 1 base and J lost 0; bases outside the gene matches: 4. The CDR3 is 16 residues long. The V gene's germline CDR1 is SGHAT and CDR2 FQNNGV.